A single sample gave rise to the 28 T cell receptor beta chains below, sequenced in a study of T cell responses to AZD1222 COVID-19 vaccine. The protocol was immunoSEQ multiplex PCR, while the TCRdb copy is restricted to in-frame clones and leaves out a portion. The top ten clones hold 11% to 15% of a sample with 100,000 to 150,000 clones, approximately 92% of them seen once. Specimen: peripheral blood, collected on day 0 of AZD1222 vaccination. The receptors were sampled from an adult in good health.

This clone was recorded once. This chain uses TRBV4-3 with TRBJ1-2; D gene uncertain. Trimming removed 4 bases from V and 0 bases from J, with 21 bases in between. In germline, CDR1 is LGHNA, CDR2 YSLEER. The CDR3 extends over 18 amino acids. The CDR3 nucleotides are TGCGCCAGCAGCCCCGGGGAGGGCTGGATCCCGGCTAACTATGGCTACACCTTC. It codes for CASSPGEGWIPANYGYTF.

Comment on this clone: The identical CDR3 is also encoded by other nucleotide sequences in the sample. The chain employs TRBV19 and TRBJ1-5; tentative D call: TRBD1 (5 bases). Trimming left V 2 bases short and J 7 bases short, with 9 bases between. The CDR3 extends over 13 amino acids. In germline, CDR1 is LNHDA, CDR2 SQIVND (reference sequence). CDR3 sequence (DNA): TGTGCCAGTAGTATACAGGGTGGCCAGCCCCAGCATTTT. This codes for CASSIQGGQPQHF. Full variable domain (missing parts from reference TRBV19 and TRBJ1-5): DGGITQSPKYLFRKEGQNVTLSCEQNLNHDAMYWYRQDPGQGLRLIYYSQIVNDFQKGDIAEGYSVSREKKESFPLTVTSAQKNPTAFYLCASSIQGGQPQHFGDGTRLSIL.

The rearrangement links TRBV5-8 to TRBJ1-4; D is uncertain. The CDR3 is 15 amino acids. The germline CDR1 and CDR2 sequences are SGHTS and YDEGEE. Trimming took 4 bases from V and 6 from J, leaving 16 bases between them. The CDR3 loop is CASSARREDHEKLFF. As DNA, the CDR3 is TGTGCCAGCAGCGCTAGGCGGGAAGATCATGAAAAACTGTTTTTT.

As DNA, the CDR3 is TGTGCCAGCAGTTACTCGCGATATGAAAAACTGTTTTTT. Protein sequence: CASSYSRYEKLFF. V and J are TRBV6-5 and TRBJ1-4; no reliable D call. The CDR3 has 13 residues. Germline CDR1 is MNHEY and CDR2 is SVGAGI. V dropped 0 bases and J dropped 6 bases, with 5 bases sitting between them.

This sequence joins TRBV18 and TRBJ1-6; 7 bases map to TRBD1. The length of the CDR3 is 13 residues. CDR1 is KGHSH and CDR2 is LQKENI in the germline V gene. Trimming at V came to 8 bases and at J to 10 bases, leaving 8 bases not matched to a gene. CDR3 bases: TGTGCCAGCCAACAGGGGACGAAGTCACCCCTCCACTTT. Its translation is CASQQGTKSPLHF.

This CDR3 reads CASSFSSWDRTNEKLFF. The CDR3 DNA reads TGTGCCAGCAGTTTTAGTTCATGGGACAGAACTAATGAAAAACTGTTTTTT. J is TRBJ1-4 and V is TRBV27, with 7 bases lining up with TRBD1. Germline CDR1 reads MNHEY; CDR2 reads SMNVEV (reference sequence). V lost 3 bases, J lost 1 base, and 8 bases stayed unmatched. The CDR3 is 17 amino acids.

The chain carries TRBV5-1 and TRBJ2-1; D remains ambiguous. V was clipped by 1 base and J by 8 bases, with 7 bases between them. Germline CDR1 and CDR2: SGHRS and YFSETQ. CDR3 length: 12 residues. The CDR3, as DNA: TGCGCCAGCAGCTTGTCGCCGGATGAGCAGTTCTTC. Amino acids: CASSLSPDEQFF.

This rearrangement joins TRBV7-9 to TRBJ1-4; D is unresolved. This CDR3 has 15 residues. The V gene lost 5 bases and the J gene lost 5 bases, with 15 bases spanning the gap. Germline CDR1 is SEHNR and CDR2 is FQNEAQ (reference sequence). CDR3 sequence: CASSPRLGVNEKLFF. CDR3 DNA: TGTGCCAGCAGCCCTAGGCTGGGCGTGAATGAAAAACTGTTTTTT.

The rearrangement joins TRBV19 to TRBJ2-5, with D perhaps matching TRBD1 (6 bases). Germline CDR1 LNHDA, CDR2 SQIVND (reference sequence). The CDR3 contains 15 residues. V lost 6 bases to trimming and J lost 4 bases, with 18 bases between them. The CDR3 DNA sequence: TGTGCCAGTAGCCCACTCGCAGGGGTCGGAGAGACCCAGTACTTC. Protein product: CASSPLAGVGETQYF. Combining the CDR3 with reference TRBV19 and TRBJ2-5 gives the whole variable domain DGGITQSPKYLFRKEGQNVTLSCEQNLNHDAMYWYRQDPGQGLRLIYYSQIVNDFQKGDIAEGYSVSREKKESFPLTVTSAQKNPTAFYLCASSPLAGVGETQYFGPGTRLLVL.

The genes are TRBV5-1 and TRBJ1-6; D gene unclear. This CDR3 is 17 amino acids long. CDR1 SGHRS and CDR2 YFSETQ come from the germline V gene. The V gene lost 0 bases and the J gene lost 10 bases, with 20 bases spanning the gap. The CDR3 spells CASSLAPGLRVGSPLHF. Written as DNA, the CDR3 is TGCGCCAGCAGCTTGGCCCCGGGTCTACGGGTAGGCTCACCCCTCCACTTT.

The chain employs TRBV10-2 and TRBJ2-7, with 7 bases matching TRBD1. The CDR3 is 14 amino acids. Unmatched junction bases numbered 6, after V lost 4 bases and J lost 3 bases. Germline lookup yields CDR1 WSHSY and CDR2 SAAADI. The CDR3 is CASSGQGRVYEQYF. The CDR3 DNA follows: TGCGCCAGCAGTGGACAGGGAAGGGTCTACGAGCAGTACTTC.

The genes are TRBV6-5 and TRBJ1-6; D call uncertain. The CDR3 is 13 amino acids. Germline values: CDR1 MNHEY, CDR2 SVGAGI. Trimming took off 7 bases at V and 6 bases at J, with 10 bases between the two ends. CDR3 coding DNA: TGTGCCAGCACCCTGGGCTCTAATTCACCCCTCCACTTT. Translating gives CASTLGSNSPLHF.

This clone came up once. This CDR3 reads CASSVTENSGNTIYF. The CDR3 coding sequence is TGTGCCAGCAGCGTGACAGAAAACTCTGGAAACACCATATATTTT. V and J are TRBV9 and TRBJ1-3, with D perhaps TRBD1 (5 bases). Germline V CDR1 and CDR2: SGDLS, YYNGEE. V was shortened by 2 bases and J by 0 bases, with 9 bases between the two germline ends. This CDR3 is built from 15 residues.

V is TRBV7-2 and J is TRBJ1-4; D is uncertain. The CDR3 spans 14 residues. Germline V gene lookup returns CDR1 SGHTA and CDR2 FQGNSA. Trimming pared 1 base from V and 8 bases from J, leaving 11 bases between. CDR3 nucleotide sequence: TGTGCCAGCAGCTTAGTCCAAAAGGCGGAAAAACTGTTTTTT. Amino acids: CASSLVQKAEKLFF.

This sequence joins TRBV29-1 and TRBJ2-2, with D hard to call. Deletions cut 0 bases from V and 6 bases from J, with 8 bases between. This CDR3 comprises 13 residues. In germline, CDR1 is SQVTM, CDR2 ANQGSEA. CDR3 nucleotides: TGCAGCGTTGAAGAGGGGTTGGCCGGGGAGCTGTTTTTT. It encodes CSVEEGLAGELFF.

The genes are TRBV14 and TRBJ1-2, with a weak D call TRBD1 (6 bases). Trimming shortened V by 4 bases and J by 6 bases, and 12 bases separated the two germline ends. The germline V gene has CDR1 SGHDN and CDR2 FVKESK. CDR3 length: 13 amino acids. The CDR3 is CASSRGQWNGYTF. The CDR3 nucleotides are TGTGCCAGCAGCCGAGGACAGTGGAATGGCTACACCTTC.

The CDR3 is CASSWGGEQYF. The CDR3 nucleotides read TGTGCCAGCAGTTGGGGTGGCGAGCAGTACTTC. The genes are TRBV27 and TRBJ2-7, with D unresolved. The germline V gene encodes CDR1 MNHEY and CDR2 SMNVEV (reference sequence). The CDR3 is made up of 11 amino acids. The ends were cut back, 4 bases at V and 6 bases at J, with 7 bases in the middle.

The V gene is TRBV27, the J gene TRBJ1-4, with a tentative D call TRBD1 (6 bases). The length of the CDR3 is 14 residues. V gave up 6 bases and J gave up 7 bases, with 15 bases separating them. CDR1 and CDR2 from the germline V gene are MNHEY and SMNVEV (reference sequence). CDR3 residues: CASRPKGGVEKLFF. In DNA form, the CDR3 reads TGTGCCAGCAGACCGAAGGGGGGGGTTGAAAAACTGTTTTTT.

The chain uses TRBV6-2 or TRBV6-3 and TRBJ1-5; TRBD1 is a possible D gene (6 bases). Germline V gene sequence: CDR1 MNHEY, CDR2 SVGEGT. Trimming left V 2 bases short and J 5 bases short, with 13 bases between. CDR3 length: 15 amino acids. CDR3 residues: CASSYRNRDHQPQHF. The CDR3 DNA follows: TGTGCCAGCAGTTACCGAAACAGGGATCATCAGCCCCAGCATTTT.

The chain employs TRBV7-2 and TRBJ2-7, with D unresolved. CDR1 and CDR2 from the germline V gene are SGHTA and FQGNSA. Trimming left V 6 bases short and J 3 bases short, with 9 bases between. This CDR3 spans 12 amino acids. The CDR3 protein is CASRWAIYEQYF. CDR3 sequence (DNA): TGTGCCAGCAGATGGGCCATCTACGAGCAGTACTTC.

V usage is TRBV7-8 and J usage is TRBJ1-1; no reliable D call. V lost 2 bases to trimming and J lost 0 bases, with 10 bases between them. This CDR3 is 15 amino acids long. Germline values: CDR1 SGHVS, CDR2 FQNEAQ. Here the CDR3 DNA reads TGTGCCAGCAGCTTAATTCTTGGGATGAACACTGAAGCTTTCTTT. It specifies CASSLILGMNTEAFF.

The chain has TRBV7-2 and TRBJ2-7, with no clear D. The CDR3 length is 13 residues. Trimming removed 1 base from V and 7 bases from J, with 11 bases in between. Germline V gene lookup returns CDR1 SGHTA and CDR2 FQGNSA. CDR3 region: CASSLGPPKEQYF. The CDR3 nucleotides read TGTGCCAGCAGCTTAGGTCCTCCTAAGGAGCAGTACTTC.

This chain uses TRBV3-1 (or the pseudogene TRBV3-2) with TRBJ1-2; no definite D call. Germline V gives CDR1 LGHDT, CDR2 YNNKEL (reference sequence). The V end lost 2 bases, the J end lost 8 bases, and 12 bases lay between the germline ends. The CDR3 extends over 13 amino acids. CDR3 protein: CASSQYSPRGYTF. Written as DNA, the CDR3 is TGTGCCAGCAGCCAATACTCTCCCCGCGGCTACACCTTC.

V usage is TRBV7-8 and J usage is TRBJ2-1, with D perhaps matching TRBD2 (5 bases). The length of the CDR3 is 16 residues. Trimming removed 5 bases from V and 3 bases from J, with 17 bases in between. CDR1 and CDR2 from the germline V gene are SGHVS and FQNEAQ. CDR3 DNA sequence: TGTGCCAGCAGCACCCGGACTGGAAATCACTACAATGAGCAGTTCTTC. Encoded protein: CASSTRTGNHYNEQFF. Drawing the rest from reference TRBV7-8 and TRBJ2-1, the complete variable domain is GAGVSQSPRYKVAKRGQDVALRCDPISGHVSLFWYQQALGQGPEFLTYFQNEAQLDKSGLPSDRFFAERPEGSVSTLKIQRTQQEDSAVYLCASSTRTGNHYNEQFFGPGTRLTVL.

The rearrangement uses TRBV14 and TRBJ2-7, with TRBD2 matching 10 bases. The length of the CDR3 is 17 residues. The J segment lost 5 bases and the V segment lost 2 bases, leaving 12 bases of the junction unmatched. Germline V CDR1 and CDR2: SGHDN, FVKESK. CDR3 protein: CASSQSASGGYNDEQYF. The DNA for the CDR3 is TGTGCCAGCAGCCAATCGGCTAGCGGGGGATATAATGACGAGCAGTACTTC.

The rearrangement links TRBV24-1 to TRBJ1-2; 10 bases are shared with TRBD1. With V trimmed by 3 bases and J by 4 bases, 4 bases remained unmatched. The CDR3 covers 15 residues. Germline CDR1 and CDR2: KGHDR and SFDVKD. The CDR3 spells CATSDRQGAGYGYTF. The CDR3 coding sequence is TGTGCCACCAGTGATCGACAGGGGGCCGGCTATGGCTACACCTTC.

CDR3 coding DNA: TGTGCCAGCAGCGCCACATATAATTCACCCCTCCACTTT. It specifies CASSATYNSPLHF. V is TRBV9 and J is TRBJ1-6; the D is unclear. From germline, CDR1 is SGDLS and CDR2 YYNGEE. The CDR3 has 13 residues. Between the trimmed V and J ends, which lost 3 bases and 4 bases, there was a span of 5 bases.

The chain links TRBV7-6 to TRBJ2-3; 9 nucleotides line up with TRBD2. The V gene end was trimmed by 0 bases and the J gene end by 2 bases; junction bases not matched to a gene: 6. Germline V gene data show CDR1 as SGHVS and CDR2 as FNYEAQ. The length of the CDR3 is 17 residues. CDR3 DNA: TGTGCCAGCAGCTTAGCGGCGGGCGGGGGGGCCACAGATACGCAGTATTTT. Protein product: CASSLAAGGGATDTQYF.